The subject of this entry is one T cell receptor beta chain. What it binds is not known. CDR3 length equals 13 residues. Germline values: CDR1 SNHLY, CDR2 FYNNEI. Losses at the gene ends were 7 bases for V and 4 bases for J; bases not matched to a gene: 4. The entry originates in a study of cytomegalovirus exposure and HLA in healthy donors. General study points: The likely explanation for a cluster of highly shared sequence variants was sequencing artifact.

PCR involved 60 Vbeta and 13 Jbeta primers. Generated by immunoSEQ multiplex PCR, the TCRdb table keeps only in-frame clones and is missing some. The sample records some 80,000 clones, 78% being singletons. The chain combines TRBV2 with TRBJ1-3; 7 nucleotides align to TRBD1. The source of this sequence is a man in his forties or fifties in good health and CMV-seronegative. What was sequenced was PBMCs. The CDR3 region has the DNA TGTGCCAGCAACAGGGGTTCGGGAAACACCATATATTTT. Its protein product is CASNRGSGNTIYF.